The rows below give T cell receptor beta chains drawn from one sample of a study of cytomegalovirus exposure and HLA in healthy donors. Assay: immunoSEQ multiplex PCR; the TCRdb copy retains only in-frame clones and omits some. The sample includes 95,000 to 150,000 clones, approximately 66% of them seen just once. Sequenced sample: PBMCs. The receptors come from a woman aged 40 to 50 in good health and CMV-seropositive. CDR3s include the opening cysteine and the closing phenylalanine or tryptophan. The order of the fields is V gene, D gene, clone size, J gene, CDR3 protein, CDR3 DNA. D genes are given only for firm matches. Size is omitted from some rows. Given values are once, few, many or a class for expanded clones.

TRBV18	TRBD1	NA	TRBJ2-7	CASSPFPGQGGMEQYF	TGTGCCAGCTCACCATTTCCCGGACAGGGGGGGATGGAGCAGTACTTC
TRBV6-4	NA	NA	TRBJ2-7	CASSQQGSSYEQYF	TGTGCCAGCAGTCAACAGGGAAGCTCCTACGAGCAGTACTTC
TRBV29-1	NA	NA	TRBJ1-1	CSVSVTPMNTEAFF	TGCAGCGTTTCGGTGACACCCATGAACACTGAAGCTTTCTTT
TRBV27	TRBD2	NA	TRBJ2-1	CASSALWAGVFNEQFF	TGTGCCAGCAGTGCCCTATGGGCGGGGGTTTTCAATGAGCAGTTCTTC
TRBV2	NA	NA	TRBJ2-7	CASTASGRGGEQYF	TGTGCCAGCACCGCCTCGGGGCGAGGGGGCGAGCAGTACTTC
TRBV11-2	NA	NA	TRBJ2-7	CASSLEGSSYEQYF	TGTGCCAGCAGCTTAGAGGGGAGCTCTTACGAGCAGTACTTC
TRBV6-1	TRBD1	few	TRBJ2-7	CASRAGTGYEQYF	TGTGCCAGCAGGGCCGGGACAGGCTACGAGCAGTACTTC
TRBV27	TRBD1	NA	TRBJ2-7	CASSLQGANEQYF	TGTGCCAGCAGTTTGCAGGGGGCCAACGAGCAGTACTTC
TRBV4-2	NA	NA	TRBJ2-2	CASSRLESTGELFF	TGTGCCAGCAGCAGACTAGAGAGCACCGGGGAGCTGTTTTTT
TRBV6-5	NA	NA	TRBJ2-3	CASSKGLSTDTQYF	TGTGCCAGCAGTAAGGGACTTAGCACAGATACGCAGTATTTT
TRBV6-1	TRBD1	NA	TRBJ2-7	CASRIGQVSREQYF	TGTGCCAGCAGGATAGGACAGGTTTCTCGCGAGCAGTACTTC
TRBV7-9	NA	NA	TRBJ2-7	CASSREYEQYF	TGTGCCAGCAGCCGGGAGTACGAGCAGTACTTC
TRBV6-1	NA	NA	TRBJ2-1	CAITIYNEQFF	TGTGCCATCACTATTTACAATGAGCAGTTCTTC
TRBV27	TRBD1	NA	TRBJ1-5	CASSLIPGQNQPQHF	TGTGCCAGCAGTTTAATACCGGGACAGAATCAGCCCCAGCATTTT
TRBV6-5	NA	NA	TRBJ1-2	CASSPQGSYGYTF	TGTGCCAGCAGTCCTCAGGGAAGCTATGGCTACACCTTC
TRBV5-1	TRBD1	NA	TRBJ1-1	CASSLAGGDEAFF	TGCGCCAGCAGCTTGGCAGGGGGCGACGAAGCTTTCTTT
TRBV11-2	TRBD1	NA	TRBJ2-7	CASRRRGYTYEQYF	TGTGCCAGCAGGCGCAGGGGGTATACCTACGAGCAGTACTTC
TRBV28	TRBD1	NA	TRBJ2-4	CASSLLQTGENIQYF	TGTGCCAGCAGTTTATTACAGACAGGGGAAAACATTCAGTACTTC
TRBV27	TRBD1	once	TRBJ1-4	CASSSNRGRANEKLFF	TGTGCCAGCAGTTCAAACAGGGGGCGGGCTAATGAAAAACTGTTTTTT
TRBV19	NA	few	TRBJ2-7	CASSSEGSYEQYF	TGTGCCAGTAGCTCGGAGGGCTCCTACGAGCAGTACTTC
TRBV6-1	NA	few	TRBJ2-7	CAVSGTLTYEQYF	TGTGCCGTCTCCGGGACACTGACCTACGAGCAGTACTTC
TRBV28	NA	NA	TRBJ2-1	CASSPNSPAHDNEQFF	TGTGCCAGCAGCCCCAACAGCCCCGCTCATGACAATGAGCAGTTCTTC
TRBV6-6	TRBD1	NA	TRBJ1-1	CASSYSLQGQGEAFF	TGTGCCAGCAGTTACTCGTTACAGGGACAGGGTGAAGCTTTCTTT
TRBV5-6	NA	few	TRBJ1-1	CASVRGVNTEAFF	TGTGCCAGTGTACGGGGAGTGAACACTGAAGCTTTCTTT
TRBV7-9	TRBD1	NA	TRBJ2-5	CASSVAGTGGETQYF	TGTGCCAGCAGCGTCGCCGGGACAGGGGGAGAGACCCAGTACTTC
TRBV4-1	NA	few	TRBJ1-2	CASSHVGTSYGYTF	TGCGCCAGCAGCCACGTCGGGACATCATATGGCTACACCTTC
TRBV5-1	TRBD1	NA	TRBJ1-6	CASSFGVGGVSNSPLHF	TGCGCCAGCAGCTTCGGGGTAGGGGGCGTAAGTAATTCACCCCTCCACTTT
TRBV29-1	NA	few	TRBJ2-1	CSVEVLRDYNEQFF	TGCAGCGTTGAAGTCCTCAGGGACTACAATGAGCAGTTCTTC
TRBV15	NA	few	TRBJ2-7	CATSRDLSASSYEQYF	TGTGCCACCAGCAGAGATTTAAGCGCTAGCTCCTACGAGCAGTACTTC
TRBV29-1	NA	NA	TRBJ2-2	CSVGLANTGELFF	TGCAGCGTTGGGCTAGCCAACACCGGGGAGCTGTTTTTT
TRBV2	NA	NA	TRBJ2-7	CASSPGISYEQYF	TGTGCCAGCAGCCCGGGAATCTCCTACGAGCAGTACTTC
TRBV27	NA	NA	TRBJ2-5	CASSSTVLLGTQYF	TGTGCCAGCAGTTCGACAGTTCTTCTGGGGACCCAGTACTTC
TRBV14	TRBD1	NA	TRBJ2-5	CASSHLPTGLRETQYF	TGTGCCAGCAGCCACCTACCGACAGGGCTGCGAGAGACCCAGTACTTC
TRBV7-9	TRBD2	NA	TRBJ2-1	CASSPGLAGAYNEQFF	TGTGCCAGCAGCCCCGGACTAGCGGGGGCCTACAATGAGCAGTTCTTC
TRBV29-1	NA	NA	TRBJ1-1	CSVAIGGGGTEAFF	TGCAGCGTTGCGATCGGTGGGGGGGGCACTGAAGCTTTCTTT
TRBV7-3	TRBD1	few	TRBJ1-6	CASSLGGTGVSPLHF	TGTGCCAGCAGCTTAGGTGGGACAGGGGTTTCACCCCTCCACTTT
TRBV11-2	TRBD2	NA	TRBJ2-2	CASSLAGVNTGELFF	TGTGCCAGCAGCTTGGCGGGGGTGAACACCGGGGAGCTGTTTTTT
TRBV4-2	TRBD2	NA	TRBJ2-7	CASSRLAGSEQYF	TGTGCCAGCAGCCGCCTAGCGGGTTCCGAGCAGTACTTC
TRBV19	NA	NA	TRBJ1-5	CASSIDRGQPQHF	TGTGCCAGTAGTATAGACAGGGGCCAGCCCCAGCATTTT
TRBV5-1	NA	NA	TRBJ1-1	CASSTGPGTNTEAFF	TGCGCCAGCAGCACTGGCCCGGGAACGAACACTGAAGCTTTCTTT
TRBV27	TRBD2	NA	TRBJ2-7	CASQLSGNDAYEQYF	TGTGCCAGCCAACTAAGCGGGAACGATGCCTACGAGCAGTACTTC
TRBV7-7	NA	few	TRBJ2-5	CASSFGAEETQYF	TGTGCTAGCAGCTTTGGGGCAGAAGAGACCCAGTACTTC
TRBV19	NA	NA	TRBJ1-3	CASSIGQSGNTIYF	TGTGCCAGTAGTATAGGGCAATCTGGAAACACCATATATTTT
TRBV9	TRBD1	few	TRBJ1-2	CASSVHHRGELGGYTF	TGTGCCAGCAGCGTTCATCACAGGGGGGAACTCGGTGGCTACACCTTC
TRBV9	TRBD2	once	TRBJ2-2	CASSVTGLAGGRTGELFF	TGTGCCAGCAGCGTAACTGGACTAGCGGGGGGGCGTACCGGGGAGCTGTTTTTT
TRBV30	NA	NA	TRBJ2-5	CAWSPPDQTRETQYF	TGTGCCTGGAGTCCCCCGGATCAGACTCGAGAGACCCAGTACTTC
TRBV7-2	NA	NA	TRBJ2-1	CASSSPWTGNNEQFF	TGTGCCAGCAGCTCCCCCTGGACGGGAAACAATGAGCAGTTCTTC
TRBV29-1	TRBD1	few	TRBJ2-7	CSVEGDSYEQYF	TGCAGCGTTGAGGGGGACAGCTACGAGCAGTACTTC
TRBV7-8	TRBD1	NA	TRBJ2-7	CASSSGTLGQASYEQYF	TGTGCCAGCAGCTCAGGAACTTTGGGACAGGCCTCCTACGAGCAGTACTTC
TRBV7-8	NA	NA	TRBJ2-5	CASSLDGSKGETQYF	TGTGCCAGCAGCTTAGACGGGTCGAAGGGGGAGACCCAGTACTTC
TRBV5-1	TRBD1	few	TRBJ2-3	CASYRGGTDTQYF	TGCGCCAGCTACAGGGGGGGCACAGATACGCAGTATTTT
TRBV6-1	TRBD1	NA	TRBJ1-2	CASSEQGAGGYTF	TGTGCCAGCAGTGAACAGGGGGCCGGTGGCTACACCTTC
TRBV19	TRBD1	NA	TRBJ2-3	CASSLKGQGADTQYF	TGTGCCAGTAGCCTCAAGGGACAGGGGGCGGATACGCAGTATTTT
TRBV7-9	NA	NA	TRBJ1-1	CASSFSQADTEAFF	TGTGCCAGCAGCTTTTCTCAGGCAGACACTGAAGCTTTCTTT
TRBV10-3	NA	NA	TRBJ1-2	CAISDRESSVEGYTF	TGTGCCATCAGTGATCGGGAATCGTCCGTCGAAGGCTACACCTTC
TRBV5-1	NA	once	TRBJ2-7	CASSFRGSYEQYF	TGCGCCAGCAGCTTCAGGGGATCCTACGAGCAGTACTTC
TRBV5-6	NA	NA	TRBJ2-1	CASSADYLNEQFF	TGTGCCAGCAGCGCGGACTACCTCAATGAGCAGTTCTTC